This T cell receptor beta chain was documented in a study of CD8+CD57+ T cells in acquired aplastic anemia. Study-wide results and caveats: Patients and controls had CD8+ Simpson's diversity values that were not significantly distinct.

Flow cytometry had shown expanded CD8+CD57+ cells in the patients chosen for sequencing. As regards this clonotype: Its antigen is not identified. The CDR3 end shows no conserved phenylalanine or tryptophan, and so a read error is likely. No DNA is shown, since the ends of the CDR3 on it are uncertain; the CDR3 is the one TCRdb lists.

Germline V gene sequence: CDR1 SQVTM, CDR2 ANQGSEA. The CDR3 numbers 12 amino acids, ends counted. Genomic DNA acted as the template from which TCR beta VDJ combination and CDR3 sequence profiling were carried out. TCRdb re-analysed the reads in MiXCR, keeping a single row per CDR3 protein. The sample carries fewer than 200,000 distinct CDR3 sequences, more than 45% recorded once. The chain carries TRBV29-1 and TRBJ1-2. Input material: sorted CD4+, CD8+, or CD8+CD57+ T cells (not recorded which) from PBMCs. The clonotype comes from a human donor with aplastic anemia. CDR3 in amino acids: CSVGWGLSGNTL.